This T cell receptor beta chain was retrieved from a study of blood T cell repertoires in COVID-19. Study context: The samples span acute and convalescent COVID-19 from the United States, Italy and Spain.

Using immunoSEQ multiplex PCR, the repertoire was profiled, and TCRdb retains in-frame clones only, with some absent. The table lists around 230,000 clones, more than 85% of them singletons, with approximately 0.69% in the top ten. This TCR was sampled from a man aged 35-49 years with acute or convalescent COVID-19. The sample taken for sequencing was peripheral blood.

CDR3: CASGLEETDTQYF. CDR3 nucleotides: TGTGCCTCGGGACTAGAAGAGACAGATACGCAGTATTTT. The rearrangement joins TRBV9 to TRBJ2-3; 8 bases agree with TRBD2. Germline CDR1 reads SGDLS; CDR2 reads YYNGEE. The CDR3 is made up of 13 amino acids. The trim removed 10 bases at V and 3 bases at J, leaving 7 bases unmatched.